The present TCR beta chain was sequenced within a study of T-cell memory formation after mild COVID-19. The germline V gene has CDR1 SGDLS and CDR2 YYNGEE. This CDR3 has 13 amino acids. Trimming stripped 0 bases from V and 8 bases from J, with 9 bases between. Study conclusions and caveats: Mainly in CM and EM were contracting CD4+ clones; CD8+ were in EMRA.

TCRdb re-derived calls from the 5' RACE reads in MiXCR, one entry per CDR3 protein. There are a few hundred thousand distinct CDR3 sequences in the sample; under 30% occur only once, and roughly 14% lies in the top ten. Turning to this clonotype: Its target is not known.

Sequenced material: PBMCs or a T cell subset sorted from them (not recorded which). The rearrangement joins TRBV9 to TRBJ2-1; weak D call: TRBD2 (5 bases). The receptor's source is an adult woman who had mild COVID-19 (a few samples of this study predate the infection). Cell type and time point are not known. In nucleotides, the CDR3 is TGTGCCAGCAGCGTAGGAGGGCGGGATGAGCAGTTCTTC. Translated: CASSVGGRDEQFF.